This T cell receptor beta chain was obtained from a study of T-cell memory formation after mild COVID-19. Study-level findings and limits: Researchers could not confirm that second-wave clones peaking on day 37 targeted SARS-CoV-2. The finding that pre-infection memory included some responding clones suggested that cross-reactive memory joined. Day 15 to 85 contractors were CD4/CD8 balanced; later expanders leaned CD4+.

With regard to this clonotype: Its antigen is not identified.

Germline CDR1 is SNHLY and CDR2 is FYNNEI. The CDR3 is made up of 13 amino acids. The V end lost 7 bases, the J end lost 0 bases, and 7 bases lay between the germline ends. Constant-segment primers and 5'RACE yielded cDNA libraries for TCR alpha and TCR beta, each carrying sample barcodes and UMIs. One entry per CDR3 protein, called by TCRdb with MiXCR from the 5' RACE reads. The data show approximately 340,000 distinct CDR3 sequences, 15% to 20% seen once. Sequencing was done on a sample of PBMCs or a T cell subset sorted from them (not recorded which). The gene calls are TRBV2 and TRBJ1-3; D is unresolved. The clonotype comes from a man between 18 and 35 years old who had mild COVID-19 (a few samples of this study predate the infection). Cell type and time point are not known. CDR3 in amino acids: CASTSYSGNTIYF. Here the CDR3 DNA reads TGTGCCAGCACCAGTTACTCTGGAAACACCATATATTTT.